Below, 9 T cell receptor beta chains from the same sample are listed, as sequenced in a study of blood T cell repertoires in COVID-19. Assay: immunoSEQ multiplex PCR; the TCRdb copy retains only in-frame clones and omits some. The repertoire holds just over 80,000 clones, with approximately 81% as singletons. Input material: peripheral blood. All receptors come from a man at least 80 years old with acute or convalescent COVID-19.

The gene calls are TRBV7-8 and TRBJ1-1; TRBD1 matches at 7 bases. J gave up 6 bases and V 5 bases, and 3 bases lay outside the gene matches. This CDR3 comprises 12 residues. CDR1 is SGHVS, CDR2 FQNEAQ, per germline. CDR3 sequence reads: CASSLTGAEAFF. The CDR3 DNA sequence: TGTGCCAGCAGCCTAACAGGGGCTGAAGCTTTCTTT.

V gene TRBV4-3 combines with J gene TRBJ2-3, with a tentative D call TRBD2 (7 bases). The germline gives CDR1 LGHNA, CDR2 YSLEER. This CDR3 region has 16 residues. The ends were cut back, 0 bases at V and 2 bases at J, with 12 bases in the middle. The CDR3 reads CASSQELAGATDTQYF. The CDR3 DNA reads as TGCGCCAGCAGCCAAGAATTGGCGGGGGCCACAGATACGCAGTATTTT.

This clone was picked up one time. This chain uses TRBV4-1 with TRBJ1-2; D is undetermined. V dropped 5 bases and J dropped 5 bases, with 15 bases sitting between them. The germline V gene has CDR1 MGHRA and CDR2 YSYEKL. CDR3 size: 14 residues. The CDR3 here is CASSSPGWAYGYTF. CDR3 bases: TGCGCCAGCAGCTCGCCTGGTTGGGCGTATGGCTACACCTTC.

The rearrangement uses TRBV29-1 and TRBJ2-1; TRBD2 matches 7 bases. V shed 5 bases and J 4 bases; nucleotides not matched to a gene: 11. Germline V gene data show CDR1 as SQVTM and CDR2 as ANQGSEA. This CDR3 contains 15 residues. CDR3 in amino acids: CSVSILADSYNEQFF. CDR3 bases: TGCAGCGTTAGCATCCTAGCGGACTCATACAATGAGCAGTTCTTC.

The chain employs TRBV6-1 and TRBJ2-3; unclear D gene. V lost 3 bases, J lost 0 bases, and 19 bases lay in between. The CDR3 totals 18 residues. Germline CDR1 reads MNHNS; CDR2 reads SASEGT. The DNA of the CDR3 is TGTGCCAGCAGTGACCCGACCGCTAGACCTCCAAGCACAGATACGCAGTATTTT. Translated, it gives CASSDPTARPPSTDTQYF.

The chain combines TRBV7-2 with TRBJ1-6; TRBD1 is a possible D gene (6 bases). Between the trimmed V and J ends, which lost 3 bases and 4 bases, there was a span of 7 bases. CDR1 SGHTA and CDR2 FQGNSA come from the germline V gene. CDR3 length equals 14 residues. CDR3 coding DNA: TGTGCCAGCAGCTTTCAGGGGTATAATTCACCCCTCCACTTT. The encoded protein is CASSFQGYNSPLHF. Full variable domain (rest looked up from reference TRBV7-2 and TRBJ1-6): GAGVSQSPSNKVTEKGKDVELRCDPISGHTALYWYRQSLGQGLEFLIYFQGNSAPDKSGLPSDRFSAERTGGSVSTLTIQRTQQEDSAVYLCASSFQGYNSPLHFGNGTRLTVT.

This chain links TRBV7-9 with TRBJ1-5; maybe TRBD1 (5 bases). Trimming removed 4 bases from V and 12 bases from J, with 16 bases in between. Germline CDR1 reads SEHNR; CDR2 reads FQNEAQ (reference sequence). CDR3 length: 13 amino acids. As DNA, the CDR3 is TGTGCCAGCAGCTCGAATACAGGAACGAGCCAGCATTTT. Encoded protein: CASSSNTGTSQHF. Combining the CDR3 with reference TRBV7-9 and TRBJ1-5 gives the whole variable domain DTGVSQNPRHKITKRGQNVTFRCDPISEHNRLYWYRQTLGQGPEFLTYFQNEAQLEKSRLLSDRFSAERPKGSFSTLEIQRTEQGDSAMYLCASSSNTGTSQHFGDGTRLSIL.

This clone was detected a few times. The gene calls are TRBV6-5 and TRBJ1-1; 9 positions agree with TRBD1. Trimming cost V 6 bases and J 4 bases; bases outside gene matches: 3. Germline CDR1 and CDR2: MNHEY and SVGAGI. The CDR3 contains 13 residues. CDR3 nucleotide sequence: TGTGCCAGCAGCCGGGACAGGGCCACTGAAGCTTTCTTT. The encoded protein is CASSRDRATEAFF.

The chain couples TRBV6-1 to TRBJ2-7; a possible D gene is TRBD1 (5 bases). Germline V lookup: CDR1 MNHNS, CDR2 SASEGT. Trimming took off 3 bases at V and 1 base at J, with 13 bases between the two ends. The CDR3 spans 15 residues. As DNA, the CDR3 is TGTGCCAGCAGTGACCGCTCTCGACAGTCCTACGAGCAGTACTTC. This gives the protein CASSDRSRQSYEQYF.